This TCR beta chain stems from a study of T cell clonality in common variable immunodeficiency. The protocol was immunoSEQ multiplex PCR, while the TCRdb copy is restricted to in-frame clones and leaves out a portion. The sample includes about 52,000 clones, none of them occurring once. The germline V gene encodes CDR1 LNHDA and CDR2 SQIVND (reference sequence). The CDR3 loop spans 14 amino acids. The germline V and J ends were trimmed by 2 bases and 8 bases, with 10 bases remaining between them. This clone was found a few times. The read falls 3 residues short of the CDR3 end, and the missing part is taken from the germline J gene.

Sequenced: peripheral blood mononuclear cells. The source of this sequence is a person aged 18 to 75 in good health. The V and J genes are TRBV19 and TRBJ1-6; D is ambiguous. CDR3: CASSIPRVDSPLHF. CDR3 DNA (partial): TGTGCCAGTAGTATACCCCGGGTCGATTCACCC.